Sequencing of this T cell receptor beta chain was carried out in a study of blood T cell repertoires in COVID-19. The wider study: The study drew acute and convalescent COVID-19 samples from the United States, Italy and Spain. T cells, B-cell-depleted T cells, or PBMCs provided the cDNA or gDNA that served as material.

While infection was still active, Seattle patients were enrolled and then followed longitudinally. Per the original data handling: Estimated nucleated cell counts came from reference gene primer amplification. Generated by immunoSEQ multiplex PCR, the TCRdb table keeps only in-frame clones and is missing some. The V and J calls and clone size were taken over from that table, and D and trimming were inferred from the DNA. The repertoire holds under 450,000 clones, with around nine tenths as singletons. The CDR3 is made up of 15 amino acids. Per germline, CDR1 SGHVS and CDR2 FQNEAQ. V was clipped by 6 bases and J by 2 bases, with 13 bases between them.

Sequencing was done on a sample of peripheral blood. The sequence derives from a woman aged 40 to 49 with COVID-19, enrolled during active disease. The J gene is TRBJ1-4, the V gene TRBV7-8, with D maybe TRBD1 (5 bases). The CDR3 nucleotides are TGTGCCAGCAGGCCCCGGGGGGTGACTAATGAAAAACTGTTTTTT. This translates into CASRPRGVTNEKLFF.